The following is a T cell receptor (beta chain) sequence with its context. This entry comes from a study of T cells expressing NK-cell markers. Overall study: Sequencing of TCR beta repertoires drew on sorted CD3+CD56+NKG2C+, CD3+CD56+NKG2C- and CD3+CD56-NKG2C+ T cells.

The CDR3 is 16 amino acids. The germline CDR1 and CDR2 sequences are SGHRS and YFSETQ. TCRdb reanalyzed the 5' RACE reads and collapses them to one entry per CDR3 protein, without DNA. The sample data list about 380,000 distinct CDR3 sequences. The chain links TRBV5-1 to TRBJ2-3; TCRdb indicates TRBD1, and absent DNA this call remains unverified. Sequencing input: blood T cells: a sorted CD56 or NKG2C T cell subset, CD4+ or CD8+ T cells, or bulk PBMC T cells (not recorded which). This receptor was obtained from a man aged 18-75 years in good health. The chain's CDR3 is CASSPRQGRLTDTQYF.